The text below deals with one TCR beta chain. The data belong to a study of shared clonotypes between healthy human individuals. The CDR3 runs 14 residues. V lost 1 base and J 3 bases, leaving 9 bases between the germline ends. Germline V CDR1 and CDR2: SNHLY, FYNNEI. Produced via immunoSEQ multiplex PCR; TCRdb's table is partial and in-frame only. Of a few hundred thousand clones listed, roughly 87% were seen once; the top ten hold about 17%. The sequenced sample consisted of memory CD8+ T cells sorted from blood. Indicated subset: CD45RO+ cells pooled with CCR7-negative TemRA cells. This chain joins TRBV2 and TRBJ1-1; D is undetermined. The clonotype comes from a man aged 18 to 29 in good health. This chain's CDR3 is CASSEGGEDTEAFF. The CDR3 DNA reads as TGTGCCAGCAGTGAAGGGGGTGAGGACACTGAAGCTTTCTTT. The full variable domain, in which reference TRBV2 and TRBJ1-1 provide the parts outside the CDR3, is EPEVTQTPSHQVTQMGQEVILRCVPISNHLYFYWYRQILGQKVEFLVSFYNNEISEKSEIFDDQFSVERPDGSNFTLKIRSTKLEDSAMYFCASSEGGEDTEAFFGQGTRLTVV.